These T cell receptor beta chains were read from a single sample in a study of blood T cell repertoires in COVID-19. Sequenced by immunoSEQ multiplex PCR; TCRdb stores in-frame clones only, minus some. This table has 350,000 to 450,000 clones, 90% to 95% appearing once. The sample comprised PBMCs or T cells enriched from blood (not recorded which). These receptors originate from a middle-aged woman who had been exposed to COVID-19. Both conserved end residues are part of each CDR3. A D gene is named only where the DNA matches it firmly. Rows give clone size only sometimes, using once, few, many, or a class for an expanded clone.

V gene: TRBV4-2; D gene: NA; J gene: TRBJ1-5; clone size: NA; CDR3 DNA: TGTGCCAGCAGCCAAGACTCTGGCAATCAGCCCCAGCATTTT; CDR3 protein: CASSQDSGNQPQHF
V gene: TRBV19; D gene: NA; J gene: TRBJ1-2; clone size: NA; CDR3 DNA: TGTGCCAGTAGTATAGATCTTAGGCCGGATCTCGGGGGCTACACCTTC; CDR3 protein: CASSIDLRPDLGGYTF
V gene: TRBV4-1; D gene: TRBD1; J gene: TRBJ1-1; clone size: NA; CDR3 DNA: TGCGCCAGCAGCCAGGTGGGACAGAAGAACACTGAAGCTTTCTTT; CDR3 protein: CASSQVGQKNTEAFF
V gene: TRBV4-2; D gene: TRBD1; J gene: TRBJ2-7; clone size: NA; CDR3 DNA: TGTGCCAGCAGCCGAGACAGGGGGCCGTACGAGCAGTACTTC; CDR3 protein: CASSRDRGPYEQYF
V gene: TRBV7-6; D gene: TRBD1; J gene: TRBJ1-1; clone size: NA; CDR3 DNA: TGTGCCAGCAGCTCTACAGGGGGTCTAGGCACTGAAGCTTTCTTT; CDR3 protein: CASSSTGGLGTEAFF
V gene: TRBV30; D gene: TRBD1; J gene: TRBJ1-1; clone size: NA; CDR3 DNA: TGTGCCTGGGATCCTGGACAGGGGATGAACACTGAAGCTTTCTTT; CDR3 protein: CAWDPGQGMNTEAFF
V gene: TRBV14; D gene: TRBD1; J gene: TRBJ2-7; clone size: NA; CDR3 DNA: TGTGCCAGCAGCCAAGAGGACAGGGCTTTGGGCGAGCAGTACTTC; CDR3 protein: CASSQEDRALGEQYF
V gene: TRBV27; D gene: NA; J gene: TRBJ1-3; clone size: NA; CDR3 DNA: TGTGCCAGCAGCGGGGGGGACGGAGACACCATATATTTT; CDR3 protein: CASSGGDGDTIYF
V gene: TRBV7-9; D gene: NA; J gene: TRBJ1-1; clone size: NA; CDR3 DNA: TGTGCCAGCTATCCGACCGGGGGTCACACTGAAGCTTTCTTT; CDR3 protein: CASYPTGGHTEAFF
V gene: TRBV7-9; D gene: NA; J gene: TRBJ1-1; clone size: NA; CDR3 DNA: TGTGCCAGCAGCTTAGGAGGCGACAGCAGAGCTTTCTTT; CDR3 protein: CASSLGGDSRAFF
V gene: TRBV18; D gene: NA; J gene: TRBJ2-7; clone size: NA; CDR3 DNA: TGTGCCAGCTCACCAAGGCGGGACGAGCAGTACTTC; CDR3 protein: CASSPRRDEQYF
V gene: TRBV7-9; D gene: TRBD1; J gene: TRBJ1-3; clone size: NA; CDR3 DNA: TGTGCCAGCAGCTTAATAACAGGGGGATTTAACACCATATATTTT; CDR3 protein: CASSLITGGFNTIYF
V gene: TRBV18; D gene: NA; J gene: TRBJ2-6; clone size: once; CDR3 DNA: TGTGCCAGCTCGCCGACAGCATCTGGGGCCAACGTCCTGACTTTC; CDR3 protein: CASSPTASGANVLTF
V gene: TRBV5-6; D gene: TRBD2; J gene: TRBJ2-7; clone size: NA; CDR3 DNA: TGTGCCAGCAGCCCCGTAGCGGGAGGGGGCTACGAGCAGTACTTC; CDR3 protein: CASSPVAGGGYEQYF
V gene: TRBV5-1; D gene: NA; J gene: TRBJ2-7; clone size: NA; CDR3 DNA: TGCGCCAGCACCCGGTGGCCAGGGGCCTACGAGCAGTACTTC; CDR3 protein: CASTRWPGAYEQYF
V gene: TRBV2; D gene: NA; J gene: TRBJ1-5; clone size: NA; CDR3 DNA: TGTGCCAGCAGTGAAGGAGTCCATAGCAATCAGCCCCAGCATTTT; CDR3 protein: CASSEGVHSNQPQHF
V gene: TRBV9; D gene: NA; J gene: TRBJ1-1; clone size: NA; CDR3 DNA: TGTGCCAGCAGCGTAAACGGCAGGGTGGGCACTGAAGCTTTCTTT; CDR3 protein: CASSVNGRVGTEAFF
V gene: TRBV25-1; D gene: NA; J gene: TRBJ2-6; clone size: NA; CDR3 DNA: TGTGCCAGCAGTTACTCTGGGGCCAACGTCCTGACTTTC; CDR3 protein: CASSYSGANVLTF
V gene: TRBV30; D gene: TRBD1; J gene: TRBJ1-5; clone size: NA; CDR3 DNA: TGTGCCTGGACCCAACAGGGGATTGGCAATCAGCCCCAGCATTTT; CDR3 protein: CAWTQQGIGNQPQHF
V gene: TRBV7-2; D gene: TRBD1; J gene: TRBJ2-7; clone size: NA; CDR3 DNA: TGTGCCAGCAGCCAGACAGGGTCCTACGAGCAGTACTTC; CDR3 protein: CASSQTGSYEQYF
V gene: TRBV27; D gene: TRBD1; J gene: TRBJ1-1; clone size: NA; CDR3 DNA: TGTGCCAGCAGATCCTCTTGGACAGGATTTGAAGCTTTCTTT; CDR3 protein: CASRSSWTGFEAFF
V gene: TRBV20-1; D gene: TRBD2; J gene: TRBJ2-1; clone size: NA; CDR3 DNA: TGCAGTGCTAGTACTAGCGGGGGGACGTACAATGAGCAGTTCTTC; CDR3 protein: CSASTSGGTYNEQFF
V gene: TRBV12-3/TRBV12-4; D gene: NA; J gene: TRBJ1-5; clone size: NA; CDR3 DNA: TGTGCCAGCAGCCTCGCGGGCAATCAGCCCCAGCATTTT; CDR3 protein: CASSLAGNQPQHF
V gene: TRBV7-9; D gene: TRBD1; J gene: TRBJ2-7; clone size: NA; CDR3 DNA: TGTGCCAGCAGCCCCCCGGGACAGCGCTACGAGCAGTACTTC; CDR3 protein: CASSPPGQRYEQYF
V gene: TRBV15; D gene: TRBD1; J gene: TRBJ1-2; clone size: NA; CDR3 DNA: TGTGCCACCAGCAGTACACGACAGGGAGGCTATGGCTACACCTTC; CDR3 protein: CATSSTRQGGYGYTF
V gene: TRBV7-2; D gene: TRBD1; J gene: TRBJ1-4; clone size: NA; CDR3 DNA: TGTGCCAGCAGCTTTGACAGGGGGCGCCAGGAAAAACTGTTTTTT; CDR3 protein: CASSFDRGRQEKLFF
V gene: TRBV9; D gene: TRBD1; J gene: TRBJ1-6; clone size: once; CDR3 DNA: TGTGCCAGCAGCGTGAGCCCCGCCCCGACAGGGAGAAATTCACCCCTCCACTTT; CDR3 protein: CASSVSPAPTGRNSPLHF